This TCR beta chain stems from a study of blood T cell repertoires in COVID-19. As for the study in general: T cells, B-cell-depleted T cells, or PBMCs provided the cDNA or gDNA that served as material.

Authors' processing steps: Nucleated cell counts were estimated from reference gene primer amplification. Produced via immunoSEQ multiplex PCR; TCRdb's table is partial and in-frame only. The DNA was the basis for D and trimming; V, J and clone size are from that table. The table records fewer than 350,000 clones, 86% of them present only once. Germline V gives CDR1 ENHRY, CDR2 SYGVKD. The length of the CDR3 is 14 residues. V was clipped by 9 bases and J by 3 bases; unmatched bases: 2. This clone was observed a handful of times. Participant age was roughly 18 to 89 years, and participants resided in 20 to 30 US areas.

The sequenced material came from PBMCs or T cells enriched from blood (not recorded which). The sequence was collected from a woman in her thirties or forties with acute COVID-19. This chain connects TRBV10-3 to TRBJ2-2, with 12 nucleotides matching TRBD2. CDR3 region: CAIRTSGDTGELFF. The CDR3 nucleotides read TGTGCCATTCGGACTAGCGGGGACACCGGGGAGCTGTTTTTT.